Shown below are 20 T cell receptor beta chains from a single sample sequenced in a study of regulatory T cells in long-lasting Graves disease. Arm-PCR of CDR3 regions and iRepertoire HTBI primers were the basis on which TCR beta libraries were built. One entry per CDR3 protein results from TCRdb running MiXCR on the multiplex PCR reads. The table lists 400,000 to 500,000 distinct CDR3 sequences, 20% to 25% of them singletons. The time point: persistent/refractory GD, antithyroid drugs over 5 years with positive TRAb. Preparation of the TCR library used RNA extracted from PBMCs. The specimen comprised peripheral blood mononuclear cells (PBMCs), sampled when the disease was refractory, from a patient treated with antithyroid drugs. The source of these receptors is a female donor with Graves disease.

Turning to this clonotype: A much bigger clone sits one base away, suggesting this may be a read error. V gene TRBV28 combines with J gene TRBJ1-4, with D unclear. CDR1 MDHEN and CDR2 SYDVKM come from the germline V gene. The CDR3 is made up of 15 amino acids. The CDR3, as DNA: TGTGCCGGCAGTACGCCAGTGGCAACTAATGAAAAACTGTTTTTT. This sequence encodes CAGSTPVATNEKLFF.

This chain uses TRBV28 with TRBJ2-1; perhaps TRBD2 as D (6 bases). The length of the CDR3 is 16 residues. Germline values: CDR1 MDHEN, CDR2 SYDVKM. V was cut by 5 bases and J by 4 bases, with 18 bases left in between. In DNA form, the CDR3 reads TGTGCCAGCAGTAGACCCTCGGGAGCACGGTACAATGAGCAGTTCTTC. Its translation is CASSRPSGARYNEQFF.

This chain joins TRBV20-1 and TRBJ2-7; 9 bases match TRBD2. V was clipped by 7 bases and J by 2 bases; unmatched bases: 12. The CDR3 extends over 15 amino acids. Germline lookup yields CDR1 DFQATT and CDR2 SNEGSKA (reference sequence). The CDR3 nucleotides are TGCAGTGTGACCCTACTAGCGGGCTCGGCCTACGAGCAGTACTTC. Its protein is CSVTLLAGSAYEQYF.

The chain joins TRBV27 to TRBJ1-6; 9 positions match TRBD1. Trimming at V came to 6 bases and at J to 6 bases, leaving 12 bases not matched to a gene. The V gene's germline CDR1 is MNHEY and CDR2 SMNVEV (reference sequence). The CDR3 is made up of 17 amino acids. CDR3 coding DNA: TGTGCCAGCAGGGACCTCGGGACAGGGAGGATTAATTCACCCCTCCACTTT. Its protein is CASRDLGTGRINSPLHF.

The CDR3 coding sequence is TGTGCCAGCAGCTTAGGTGGGGACAGAGGAACCATTCAGTACTTC. Protein product: CASSLGGDRGTIQYF. V gene TRBV7-3 combines with J gene TRBJ2-4; TRBD1 agrees at 7 bases. V was clipped by 2 bases and J by 9 bases; unmatched bases: 10. The germline V gene encodes CDR1 SGHTA and CDR2 FQGTGA. The CDR3 totals 15 residues.

The V and J genes are TRBV30 and TRBJ1-6; D gene uncertain. Germline-derived CDR1 and CDR2 are GTSNPN and SVGIG (reference sequence). The V gene lost 2 bases and the J gene lost 10 bases, with 21 bases spanning the gap. The CDR3 loop spans 16 amino acids. For the CDR3, the DNA is TGTGCCTGGAGTCCGGTTTTGGGCCTAACCAAGTCACCCCTCCACTTT. Translated: CAWSPVLGLTKSPLHF. The entire variable domain, with the rest obtained from reference TRBV30 and TRBJ1-6, is as follows: SQTIHQWPATLVQPVGSPLSLECTVEGTSNPNLYWYRQAAGRGLQLLFYSVGIGQISSEVPQNLSASRPQDRQFILSSKKLLLSDSGFYLCAWSPVLGLTKSPLHFGNGTRLTVT.

The CDR3 DNA sequence: TGCAGCGTTGACCTCTCAGGGTACAATGAGCAGTTCTTC. This gives the protein CSVDLSGYNEQFF. This chain connects TRBV29-1 to TRBJ2-1; D perhaps matches TRBD1 (5 bases). This CDR3 is built from 13 residues. Trimming pared 3 bases from V and 4 bases from J, leaving 10 bases between. The germline V gene has CDR1 SQVTM and CDR2 ANQGSEA.

For this clonotype: This may stem from a read error, because a much larger clone lies one nucleotide away. V and J are TRBV29-1 and TRBJ2-7; D gene unclear. Between the trimmed V and J ends, which lost 2 bases and 2 bases, there was a span of 10 bases. Germline assignment: CDR1 SQVTM and CDR2 ANQGSEA. This CDR3 contains 13 residues. The CDR3 DNA reads as TGCAGCGTTGAAAGTGCGGACCCCTACGAGCAGTACTTC. It yields the protein CSVESADPYEQYF.

This clonotype appeared many times. This chain joins TRBV12-3 or TRBV12-4 and TRBJ1-5; no definite D call. V lost 6 bases and J lost 5, with 8 bases in between. CDR3 length: 12 amino acids. CDR3 amino acids: CASRIGDQPQHF. The DNA for the CDR3 is TGTGCCAGCAGGATCGGGGATCAGCCCCAGCATTTT.

About this clonotype: One junction end does not reproduce the germline sequence, and a read error may be involved. This chain uses TRBV2 with TRBJ2-6, with a tentative D call TRBD1 (5 bases). CDR1 SNHLY and CDR2 FYNNEI come from the germline V gene. The CDR3 sequence is 17 residues long. The CDR3: CASYIVEPYSGASVLTF. Here the CDR3 DNA reads TGTGCCAGCTATATCGTGGAACCCTACTCTGGGGCCAGCGTCCTGACTTTC.

The gene calls are TRBV7-9 and TRBJ2-3, with D uncertain. There are 15 residues in the CDR3. Trimming removed 1 base from V and 1 base from J, with 9 bases in between. CDR1 and CDR2 from the germline V gene are SEHNR and FQNEAQ (reference sequence). In DNA form, the CDR3 reads TGTGCCAGCAGCTTAGGACGGTCGGGCACAGATACGCAGTATTTT. Its translation is CASSLGRSGTDTQYF.

This clonotype came up a few times. The genes are TRBV4-1 and TRBJ2-7; D is possibly TRBD1 or TRBD2 (5 bases each). Germline lookup yields CDR1 MGHRA and CDR2 YSYEKL. CDR3 length equals 16 residues. V was clipped by 0 bases and J by 0 bases, with 12 bases between them. CDR3 nucleotides: TGCGCCAGCAGCCAAGATTCGGGGACCAGCTCCTACGAGCAGTACTTC. Translated, it gives CASSQDSGTSSYEQYF.

The chain recombines TRBV9 with TRBJ1-1; tentatively, D is TRBD1 (6 bases). The CDR3 loop spans 17 amino acids. V was shortened by 0 bases and J by 0 bases, with 15 bases between the two germline ends. Germline V gene lookup returns CDR1 SGDLS and CDR2 YYNGEE. The CDR3 DNA follows: TGTGCCAGCAGCGTAGGGAGTGGAGGACAGTTGAACACTGAAGCTTTCTTT. It translates to CASSVGSGGQLNTEAFF. Using reference TRBV9 and TRBJ1-1 for the parts outside the CDR3, the full variable domain is DSGVTQTPKHLITATGQRVTLRCSPRSGDLSVYWYQQSLDQGLQFLIQYYNGEERAKGNILERFSAQQFPDLHSELNLSSLELGDSALYFCASSVGSGGQLNTEAFFGQGTRLTVV.

The rearrangement links TRBV20-1 to TRBJ1-1; D not resolved. With 7 bases removed from V and 6 bases from J, the gap between germline ends came to 12 bases. This CDR3 has 11 residues. Per germline, CDR1 DFQATT and CDR2 SNEGSKA (reference sequence). Here the CDR3 DNA reads TGCAGTGTTAGGCAGTTCTCTGAAGCTTTCTTT. Amino acids: CSVRQFSEAFF.

As concerns this clonotype: This may be a read error, as it is one base from a much larger clone. The chain recombines TRBV2 with TRBJ2-5; 11 bases match TRBD2. Germline V gene data show CDR1 as SNHLY and CDR2 as FYNNEI. The junction had 2 bases not matched to a gene; V was cut back by 1 base and J by 4 bases. The CDR3 sequence is 15 residues long. CDR3 in DNA: TGTGCCAGCAGTGAAGGGCTAGCGGGAGGAGAGACCCAGTACTTC. This encodes CASSEGLAGGETQYF.

The genes are TRBV12-3 or TRBV12-4 and TRBJ2-7; D perhaps matches TRBD2 (7 bases). The CDR3 runs to 13 residues. The ends were cut back, 6 bases at V and 7 bases at J, with 16 bases in the middle. DNA for the CDR3: TGTGCCAGCAGCCCCCCGGGGGGCGATGAGCAGTACTTC. Its translation: CASSPPGGDEQYF.

The genes are TRBV6-1 and TRBJ2-3; possibly TRBD1 for D (5 bases). Germline V gives CDR1 MNHNS, CDR2 SASEGT. The CDR3 has 14 amino acids. Trimming cost V 5 bases and J 5 bases, with 14 bases left between them. CDR3 loop: CASSPTGVEDTQYF. CDR3 bases: TGTGCCAGCAGTCCTACAGGAGTTGAAGATACGCAGTATTTT.

This clonotype was found a few times. For the CDR3, the DNA is TGTGCCAGCAGCGTAGCTCGATTCGGGGAGCTGTTTTTT. Its translation: CASSVARFGELFF. The chain couples TRBV9 to TRBJ2-2, with D unclear. V was clipped by 0 bases and J by 7 bases, with 7 bases between them. Per germline, CDR1 SGDLS and CDR2 YYNGEE. The CDR3 extends over 13 amino acids.

The chain carries TRBV28 and TRBJ1-5; TRBD1 agrees at 7 bases. Germline assignment: CDR1 MDHEN and CDR2 SYDVKM. CDR3 length equals 17 residues. V shed 4 bases and J 3 bases; nucleotides not matched to a gene: 12. The CDR3 DNA reads TGTGCCAGCAGTTCCCGGGGCAGGGGGGATAACAATCAGCCCCAGCATTTT. Protein product: CASSSRGRGDNNQPQHF.

This clonotype was counted between two and nine times. This chain uses TRBV30 with TRBJ1-3; TRBD1 is a possible D gene (5 bases). This CDR3 contains 17 residues. V lost 0 bases and J lost 0, with 15 bases in between. Per germline, CDR1 GTSNPN and CDR2 SVGIG (reference sequence). The CDR3 DNA sequence: TGTGCCTGGAGTGTAGGGGTCCCTTCGAGCTCTGGAAACACCATATATTTT. Translation: CAWSVGVPSSSGNTIYF.